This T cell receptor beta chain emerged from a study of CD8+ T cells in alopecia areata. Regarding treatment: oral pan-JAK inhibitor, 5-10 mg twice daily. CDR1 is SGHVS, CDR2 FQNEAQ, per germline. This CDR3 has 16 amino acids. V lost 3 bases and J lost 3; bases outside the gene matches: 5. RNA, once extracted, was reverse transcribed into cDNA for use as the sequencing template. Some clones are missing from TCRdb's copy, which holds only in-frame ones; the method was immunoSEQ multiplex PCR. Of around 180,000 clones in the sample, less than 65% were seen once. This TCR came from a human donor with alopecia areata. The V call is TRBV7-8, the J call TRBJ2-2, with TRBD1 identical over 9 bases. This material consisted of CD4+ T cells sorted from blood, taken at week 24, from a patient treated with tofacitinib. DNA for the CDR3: TGTGCCAGCAGCTTGGGGGGGACAGGGTACACCGGGGAGCTGTTTTTT. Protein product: CASSLGGTGYTGELFF.